The 18 T cell receptor beta chains below come from one sample, sequenced in a study of identical twins. TCRdb ran MiXCR on the 5' RACE reads and lists one entry per CDR3 protein. Seen here are hundreds of thousands of distinct CDR3 sequences, about 9.4% observed once, and the top ten hold more than 0.75%. Another study also made use of these data, one on yellow fever vaccine responses in identical twins.

Sequencing used PBMCs. These receptor sequences come from a woman under 30 in good health.

The chain couples TRBV9 to TRBJ2-1; 13 positions match TRBD2. Germline loops: CDR1 SGDLS, CDR2 YYNGEE. V dropped 0 bases and J dropped 12; count of bases not matched to a gene: 0. The CDR3 runs 13 residues. CDR3 region: CASSVGTSGRQFF. The CDR3 nucleotides read TGTGCCAGCAGCGTAGGGACTAGCGGGAGGCAGTTCTTC.

In this sample, this clonotype turned up many times. CDR3 nucleotides: TGTGCCAGTATCCCATTCGGACAAGACCGTAAGCAGTTCTTC. The encoded protein is CASIPFGQDRKQFF. V and J are TRBV19 and TRBJ2-1; D might be TRBD1 (5 bases). From germline, CDR1 is LNHDA and CDR2 SQIVND (reference sequence). V lost 7 bases and J lost 11, with 21 bases in between. This CDR3 region has 14 residues.

At least ten counts were recorded for this clonotype. The genes are TRBV12-3 or TRBV12-4 and TRBJ1-1, with D perhaps matching TRBD1 (6 bases). There are 13 residues in the CDR3. V was trimmed by 4 bases and J by 2 bases, leaving 8 bases between them. As DNA, the CDR3 is TGTGCCAGCAGTTACAGGGCAAACACTGAAGCTTTCTTT. Translation gives CASSYRANTEAFF.

This clonotype was seen only a few times. The chain has TRBV4-1 and TRBJ2-3; maybe TRBD2 (6 bases). The length of the CDR3 is 16 residues. Per the germline V gene, CDR1 is MGHRA and CDR2 is YSYEKL. The ends were cut back, 1 base at V and 2 bases at J, with 13 bases in the middle. DNA of the CDR3: TGCGCCAGCAGCCAAGTTTGGGGGGAGGTCACAGATACGCAGTATTTT. Its protein is CASSQVWGEVTDTQYF.

This clonotype was observed a few times. The chain is built from TRBV6-1 and TRBJ2-2; D is possibly TRBD2 (5 bases). The CDR3 length is 16 residues. V shed 7 bases and J shed 1 base, with 16 bases lying between them. Germline V gives CDR1 MNHNS, CDR2 SASEGT. CDR3 region: CASNLQPRGNTGELFF. Here the CDR3 DNA reads TGTGCCAGCAATCTTCAGCCCCGGGGGAACACCGGGGAGCTGTTTTTT.

The chain carries TRBV7-2 and TRBJ2-7; D call uncertain. The V end was cut by 1 base, the J end by 5 bases, with 15 bases between. This CDR3 comprises 15 residues. Germline lookup yields CDR1 SGHTA and CDR2 FQGNSA. The CDR3: CASSLGQAEYDEQYF. For the CDR3, the DNA is TGTGCCAGCAGCTTAGGGCAGGCTGAATACGACGAGCAGTACTTC.

Only a few counts were recorded for this clonotype. The rearrangement uses TRBV5-1 and TRBJ2-7; D unclear. CDR3 length: 14 amino acids. Trimming removed 3 bases from V and 2 bases from J, with 12 bases in between. The V gene's germline CDR1 is SGHRS and CDR2 YFSETQ. This CDR3 reads CASSWTTTTYEQYF. The CDR3 region has the DNA TGCGCCAGCAGCTGGACGACAACCACCTACGAGCAGTACTTC.

J is TRBJ2-7 and V is TRBV5-1; 10 bases map to TRBD1. The CDR3 totals 14 residues. Germline loops: CDR1 SGHRS, CDR2 YFSETQ. V was pared by 4 bases and J by 6 bases, with 7 bases of the junction left unmatched. The CDR3 sequence is CASSQGTGEGEQYF. The DNA of the CDR3 is TGCGCCAGCAGCCAGGGGACAGGGGAGGGCGAGCAGTACTTC.

This clonotype showed up just a few times. The rearrangement joins TRBV15 to TRBJ2-7; D possibly uses TRBD1 or TRBD2 (5 bases each). The length of the CDR3 is 14 residues. CDR1 and CDR2 from the germline V gene are LNHNV and YYDKDF (reference sequence). V shed 3 bases and J shed 5 bases, with 14 bases lying between them. CDR3 in DNA: TGTGCCACCAGCAGGAATTCAGGGACGGACGAGCAGTACTTC. Its translation is CATSRNSGTDEQYF.

This clonotype was counted between two and nine times. The chain carries TRBV3-1 and TRBJ1-5; D gene ambiguous. Germline CDR1 LGHDT, CDR2 YNNKEL (reference sequence). This CDR3 has 14 residues. V lost 0 bases to trimming and J lost 6 bases, with 9 bases between them. The chain's CDR3 is CASSQDFLAQPQHF. The CDR3 nucleotides are TGTGCCAGCAGCCAAGATTTTTTGGCTCAGCCCCAGCATTTT.

There are many counts of this clonotype. The chain joins TRBV2 to TRBJ2-1; 7 positions agree with TRBD2. Germline CDR1 and CDR2: SNHLY and FYNNEI. The CDR3 spans 13 residues. V shed 10 bases, J shed 7 bases, and the junction held 10 bases outside the gene matches. The DNA of the CDR3 is TGTGCCACCGCTCCCGGACTAGGGAATGAGCAGTTCTTC. Residues: CATAPGLGNEQFF.

The chain employs TRBV4-1 and TRBJ2-2; D is possibly TRBD2 (6 bases). There are 17 residues in the CDR3. CDR1 MGHRA and CDR2 YSYEKL come from the germline V gene. Trimming stripped 2 bases from V and 0 bases from J, with 13 bases between. The CDR3, as DNA: TGCGCCAGCAGCCAACGGGGACTTATCGCGAACACCGGGGAGCTGTTTTTT. Residues: CASSQRGLIANTGELFF.

The chain uses TRBV3-1 and TRBJ2-5; D is uncertain. The CDR3 consists of 14 residues. Trimming left V 2 bases short and J 1 base short, with 8 bases between. Germline CDR1 reads LGHDT; CDR2 reads YNNKEL (reference sequence). Here the CDR3 reads CASSQFPGQETQYF. CDR3 in DNA: TGTGCCAGCAGCCAATTCCCAGGCCAAGAGACCCAGTACTTC.

This clonotype was picked up many times. The rearrangement uses TRBV4-2 and TRBJ2-2; TRBD2 is a possible D gene (7 bases). V lost 0 bases and J lost 4, with 15 bases in between. The CDR3 runs 17 residues. Germline-derived CDR1 and CDR2 are LGHNA and YNFKEQ. CDR3 in amino acids: CASSQEIWGGGTGELFF. As DNA, the CDR3 is TGTGCCAGCAGCCAAGAAATTTGGGGGGGCGGCACCGGGGAGCTGTTTTTT.

This clonotype was found a few times. The chain has TRBV7-2 and TRBJ2-4; 9 positions agree with TRBD1. Germline V gene lookup returns CDR1 SGHTA and CDR2 FQGNSA. CDR3 length: 17 residues. Unmatched junction bases numbered 9, after V lost 3 bases and J lost 3 bases. This CDR3 reads CASSLSGTGRDKNIQYF. The CDR3 coding sequence is TGTGCCAGCAGCTTGAGTGGGACAGGGCGCGACAAAAACATTCAGTACTTC.

This clonotype was detected ten times or more. The J gene is TRBJ2-5, the V gene TRBV7-2; D is possibly TRBD1 (6 bases). Trimming shortened V by 1 base and J by 8 bases, and 14 bases separated the two germline ends. The CDR3 spans 14 residues. Germline V gives CDR1 SGHTA, CDR2 FQGNSA. CDR3 region: CASSLDPQQGTQYF. The CDR3 DNA reads as TGTGCCAGCAGCTTAGATCCCCAACAGGGAACCCAGTACTTC.

The V call is TRBV11-1, the J call TRBJ2-7, with unresolved D. Germline-derived CDR1 and CDR2 are SGHAT and FQDESV (reference sequence). The CDR3 runs to 13 residues. The ends were cut back, 2 bases at V and 2 bases at J, with 7 bases in the middle. Here the CDR3 DNA reads TGTGCCAGCAGCTTACTCCGAGCCTACGAGCAGTACTTC. Amino acids: CASSLLRAYEQYF. Using reference TRBV11-1 and TRBJ2-7 for the parts outside the CDR3, the full variable domain is EAEVAQSPRYKITEKSQAVAFWCDPISGHATLYWYRQILGQGPELLVQFQDESVVDDSQLPKDRFSAERLKGVDSTLKIQPAELGDSAMYLCASSLLRAYEQYFGPGTRLTVT.

There are a few counts of this clonotype. The chain carries TRBV20-1 and TRBJ2-3, with 12 bases that match TRBD2. Germline CDR1 DFQATT, CDR2 SNEGSKA (reference sequence). Trimming cost V 6 bases and J 9 bases; bases outside gene matches: 10. The CDR3 length is 14 residues. The DNA of the CDR3 is TGCAGTGCAAGGCTAGCGGGAGGGCGGTTAACGCAGTATTTT. It codes for CSARLAGGRLTQYF.